A selection of T cell receptor beta chains follows, all from one sample in a study of graft-versus-host responses after intestinal transplantation. Libraries were prepared by immunoSEQ multiplex PCR; TCRdb keeps only in-frame clonotypes and omits some of them. This sample has nearly 90,000 clones, with about four fifths found just once. These receptors lack a known antigen. The source material was unstimulated CD8+ T cells sorted from spleen or lymph node cells, sampled before intestinal transplant. The receptors originated from a human donor who received an intestinal transplant. Each CDR3 is given with its conserved first and last residue. Each record gives: V gene, D gene, J gene, clone size, CDR3 protein, CDR3 DNA. D genes are given only for firm matches. The size of a clone is reported for some rows only, either as once, few or many, or as a class for expanded clones.

V: TRBV4-1
D: -
J: TRBJ1-2
size: -
CDR3: CASSQDQGGLNFYGYTF
DNA: TGCGCCAGCAGCCAAGACCAGGGTGGCCTAAACTTCTATGGCTACACCTTC

V: TRBV5-5
D: TRBD1
J: TRBJ2-1
size: -
CDR3: CASSLVWDRVSYNEQFF
DNA: TGTGCCAGCAGCTTGGTGTGGGACAGGGTGTCCTACAATGAGCAGTTCTTC

V: TRBV6-5
D: TRBD2
J: TRBJ2-7
size: few
CDR3: CASGGGGPLGQYF
DNA: TGTGCCAGCGGTGGCGGGGGACCCCTTGGGCAGTACTTC

V: TRBV11-1
D: -
J: TRBJ1-1
size: -
CDR3: CASSLDRNPEAFF
DNA: TGTGCCAGCAGCTTAGACAGGAACCCTGAAGCTTTCTTT

V: TRBV6-1
D: TRBD1
J: TRBJ1-5
size: -
CDR3: CASSEYETGNSNQPQHF
DNA: TGTGCCAGCAGTGAATATGAGACAGGGAATAGCAATCAGCCCCAGCATTTT

V: TRBV9
D: -
J: TRBJ2-1
size: -
CDR3: CASSVASGVDEQFF
DNA: TGTGCCAGCAGCGTAGCTTCAGGGGTCGATGAGCAGTTCTTC

V: TRBV9
D: TRBD1
J: TRBJ2-1
size: -
CDR3: CASSTGTGGYNEQFF
DNA: TGTGCCAGCAGCACAGGGACAGGGGGCTACAATGAGCAGTTCTTC

V: TRBV4-2
D: -
J: TRBJ2-7
size: -
CDR3: CASSQESRLAPNSYEQYF
DNA: TGTGCCAGCAGCCAAGAATCTCGCCTAGCGCCAAACTCCTACGAGCAGTACTTC

V: TRBV5-4
D: -
J: TRBJ1-2
size: few
CDR3: CASSEETYGYTF
DNA: TGTGCCAGCAGCGAGGAGACCTATGGCTACACCTTC

V: TRBV19
D: TRBD2
J: TRBJ2-7
size: large
CDR3: CASSIASGGAEKSYEQYF
DNA: TGTGCCAGTAGTATAGCCAGCGGGGGGGCCGAAAAGTCCTACGAGCAGTACTTC

V: TRBV29-1
D: TRBD1
J: TRBJ2-2
size: -
CDR3: CSVEGTGKNTGELFF
DNA: TGCAGCGTTGAAGGGACAGGGAAGAACACCGGGGAGCTGTTTTTT

V: TRBV4-1
D: -
J: TRBJ2-7
size: -
CDR3: CASSPTARGQFPHEQYF
DNA: TGCGCCAGCAGCCCTACCGCCCGAGGGCAATTTCCTCACGAGCAGTACTTC

V: TRBV9
D: -
J: TRBJ2-1
size: -
CDR3: CASSADSREQFF
DNA: TGTGCCAGCAGCGCGGACAGTCGGGAGCAGTTCTTC

V: TRBV6-5
D: -
J: TRBJ2-1
size: -
CDR3: CASRPTGSPYNEQFF
DNA: TGTGCCAGCAGACCCACAGGGTCACCTTACAATGAGCAGTTCTTC

V: TRBV6-5
D: -
J: TRBJ1-2
size: -
CDR3: CASSDGPSNYGYTF
DNA: TGTGCCAGCAGCGACGGTCCTTCTAACTATGGCTACACCTTC

V: TRBV4-1
D: TRBD2
J: TRBJ2-7
size: -
CDR3: CASSPRTSGGDEQYF
DNA: TGCGCCAGCAGCCCCCGGACTAGCGGGGGCGACGAGCAGTACTTC

V: TRBV6-4
D: -
J: TRBJ1-5
size: once
CDR3: CASNNQPQHF
DNA: TGTGCCTCTAACAATCAGCCCCAGCATTTT

V: TRBV6-5
D: -
J: TRBJ2-5
size: -
CDR3: CASSYSLETQYF
DNA: TGTGCCAGCAGTTACTCATTAGAGACCCAGTACTTC

V: TRBV5-6
D: -
J: TRBJ2-7
size: once
CDR3: CASSLGQGLYEQYF
DNA: TGTGCCAGCAGCTTGGGGCAGGGGTTATACGAGCAGTACTTC

V: TRBV7-9
D: TRBD1
J: TRBJ2-5
size: -
CDR3: CASSLGVGQGALETQYF
DNA: TGTGCCAGCAGCTTAGGTGTGGGACAGGGGGCGCTGGAGACCCAGTACTTC

V: TRBV9
D: -
J: TRBJ2-7
size: -
CDR3: CASGGTAYEQYF
DNA: TGTGCCAGCGGAGGGACCGCTTACGAGCAGTACTTC

V: TRBV6-1
D: -
J: TRBJ1-1
size: -
CDR3: CASSTYPVGTEAFF
DNA: TGTGCCAGCAGTACCTACCCCGTGGGCACTGAAGCTTTCTTT

V: TRBV6-5
D: TRBD2
J: TRBJ2-7
size: few
CDR3: CASSYFTPGLAYEQYF
DNA: TGTGCCAGCAGTTACTTTACCCCGGGACTAGCTTACGAGCAGTACTTC

V: TRBV5-8
D: -
J: TRBJ1-5
size: -
CDR3: CASSLIAQPQHF
DNA: TGTGCCAGCAGCTTAATTGCTCAGCCCCAGCATTTT

V: TRBV11-2
D: -
J: TRBJ2-7
size: -
CDR3: CASTGVEAPSQYEQYF
DNA: TGTGCCAGCACCGGGGTGGAGGCCCCATCCCAGTACGAGCAGTACTTC

V: TRBV6-5
D: -
J: TRBJ2-3
size: -
CDR3: CASSVELVDTDTQYF
DNA: TGTGCCAGCAGTGTCGAACTAGTGGACACAGATACGCAGTATTTT

V: TRBV6-1
D: TRBD1
J: TRBJ2-7
size: few
CDR3: CASSDPRDRNLYEQYF
DNA: TGTGCCAGCAGTGACCCTCGGGACAGGAACCTCTACGAGCAGTACTTC

V: TRBV4-1
D: -
J: TRBJ2-1
size: -
CDR3: CASSQELWGYNEQFF
DNA: TGCGCCAGCAGCCAAGAACTCTGGGGTTACAATGAGCAGTTCTTC

V: TRBV9
D: -
J: TRBJ1-4
size: -
CDR3: CASSLSGATNEKLFF
DNA: TGTGCCAGCAGCCTCTCAGGGGCAACTAATGAAAAACTGTTTTTT

V: TRBV5-6
D: -
J: TRBJ2-3
size: -
CDR3: CASSLALGGATDTQYF
DNA: TGTGCCAGCAGCTTGGCCTTGGGGGGCGCGACAGATACGCAGTATTTT

V: TRBV28
D: -
J: TRBJ1-4
size: -
CDR3: CASSGTVATNEKLFF
DNA: TGTGCCAGCAGTGGTACAGTTGCAACTAATGAAAAACTGTTTTTT

V: TRBV28
D: TRBD1
J: TRBJ2-1
size: -
CDR3: CASSLGQGSYNEQFF
DNA: TGTGCCAGCAGTCTGGGACAGGGGTCCTACAATGAGCAGTTCTTC

V: TRBV29-1
D: -
J: TRBJ1-1
size: -
CDR3: CSVEEDSNTEAFF
DNA: TGCAGCGTTGAGGAGGACAGCAACACTGAAGCTTTCTTT

V: TRBV6-5
D: TRBD2
J: TRBJ2-7
size: -
CDR3: CASSSGGPYEQYF
DNA: TGTGCCAGCAGCTCGGGGGGGCCATACGAGCAGTACTTC

V: TRBV27
D: -
J: TRBJ2-1
size: -
CDR3: CASYRGSSYNEQFF
DNA: TGTGCCAGCTATCGGGGGAGCTCCTACAATGAGCAGTTCTTC

V: TRBV9
D: TRBD2
J: TRBJ2-5
size: -
CDR3: CASSVGAGGPEQETQYF
DNA: TGTGCCAGCAGCGTAGGAGCGGGAGGGCCAGAACAAGAGACCCAGTACTTC

V: TRBV21-1
D: -
J: TRBJ1-2
size: -
CDR3: CASIRVEAGVDGYTF
DNA: TGTGCCAGCATCCGAGTGGAGGCAGGGGTTGATGGCTACACCTTC

V: TRBV9
D: -
J: TRBJ2-3
size: -
CDR3: CASSVVGGTDTQYF
DNA: TGTGCCAGCAGCGTAGTCGGGGGCACAGATACGCAGTATTTT

V: TRBV6-1
D: TRBD1
J: TRBJ2-5
size: once
CDR3: CASSEIIGTGEETQYF
DNA: TGTGCCAGCAGTGAGATTATCGGGACAGGGGAAGAGACCCAGTACTTC

V: TRBV5-1
D: -
J: TRBJ2-2
size: -
CDR3: CASSLAPGNTGELFF
DNA: TGCGCCAGCAGCTTAGCTCCTGGGAACACCGGGGAGCTGTTTTTT

V: TRBV9
D: TRBD1
J: TRBJ1-2
size: -
CDR3: CASSVLPGQGDYGYTF
DNA: TGTGCCAGCAGCGTACTACCGGGACAGGGGGACTATGGCTACACCTTC

V: TRBV29-1
D: -
J: TRBJ1-1
size: -
CDR3: CSVEGGDAGTEAFF
DNA: TGCAGCGTTGAAGGCGGGGATGCGGGCACTGAAGCTTTCTTT

V: TRBV5-4
D: -
J: TRBJ2-3
size: once
CDR3: CASSLVFRGFQDTQYF
DNA: TGTGCCAGCAGCTTGGTTTTTCGGGGGTTTCAAGATACGCAGTATTTT

V: TRBV7-2
D: -
J: TRBJ1-1
size: -
CDR3: CASSLGSMNTEAFF
DNA: TGTGCCAGCAGCTTAGGCAGCATGAACACTGAAGCTTTCTTT

V: TRBV19
D: TRBD2
J: TRBJ2-7
size: -
CDR3: CASSIWASGRASSYEQYF
DNA: TGTGCCAGTAGTATATGGGCTAGCGGGAGGGCAAGCTCCTACGAGCAGTACTTC

V: TRBV7-2
D: TRBD2
J: TRBJ2-7
size: -
CDR3: CASSYGLAGRLQSYEQYF
DNA: TGTGCCAGCAGTTACGGACTAGCGGGACGCCTCCAATCCTACGAGCAGTACTTC

V: TRBV5-1
D: -
J: TRBJ2-1
size: -
CDR3: CASSLGPGLSAYNEQFF
DNA: TGCGCCAGCAGCTTGGGGCCGGGACTCTCCGCCTACAATGAGCAGTTCTTC

V: TRBV19
D: TRBD1
J: TRBJ1-5
size: -
CDR3: CASSVTGTGYNQPQHF
DNA: TGTGCCAGTAGTGTCACCGGGACAGGATATAATCAGCCCCAGCATTTT

V: TRBV6-4
D: TRBD1
J: TRBJ2-3
size: once
CDR3: CASSDRGRGTDTQYF
DNA: TGTGCCAGCAGCGACAGGGGCCGCGGCACAGATACGCAGTATTTT

V: TRBV28
D: -
J: TRBJ2-7
size: -
CDR3: CASSLSATYEQYF
DNA: TGTGCCAGCAGTTTATCTGCCACCTACGAGCAGTACTTC

V: TRBV6-5
D: TRBD1
J: TRBJ1-1
size: -
CDR3: CASSYGGQGVNTEAFF
DNA: TGTGCCAGCAGTTATGGAGGACAGGGGGTGAACACTGAAGCTTTCTTT

V: TRBV27
D: -
J: TRBJ1-5
size: -
CDR3: CASSLGGPNQPQHF
DNA: TGTGCCAGCAGTTTGGGGGGGCCGAATCAGCCCCAGCATTTT

V: TRBV4-1
D: TRBD2
J: TRBJ2-1
size: few
CDR3: CASSPTSGRGNEQFF
DNA: TGCGCCAGCAGCCCAACTAGCGGGAGGGGCAATGAGCAGTTCTTC

V: TRBV10-3
D: -
J: TRBJ1-5
size: -
CDR3: CAIQGQPQHF
DNA: TGTGCCATCCAGGGTCAGCCCCAGCATTTT

V: TRBV19
D: -
J: TRBJ1-1
size: -
CDR3: CASSIVAGIEAFF
DNA: TGTGCCAGTAGTATAGTTGCGGGGATTGAAGCTTTCTTT

V: TRBV13
D: -
J: TRBJ2-5
size: -
CDR3: CASSLGTLPQETQYF
DNA: TGTGCCAGCAGCTTAGGGACACTACCCCAAGAGACCCAGTACTTC

V: TRBV11-2
D: -
J: TRBJ1-1
size: once
CDR3: CASSETGYTEAFF
DNA: TGTGCCAGCAGCGAAACAGGGTACACTGAAGCTTTCTTT